One sample yielded the 12 T cell receptor beta chains listed below, sequenced in a study of shared clonotypes between healthy human individuals. Using immunoSEQ multiplex PCR, the repertoire was profiled, and TCRdb retains in-frame clones only, with some absent. Among some 200,000 clones, just over 65% were seen once, and the ten largest hold approximately 10%. The sample consisted of memory CD4+ T cells sorted from blood. Subset reported: CD45RA-negative fraction. The receptors shown here come from a man younger than 40 in good health.

This clone was observed a few times. This CDR3 is also generated by other DNA sequences in the sample. The genes are TRBV9 and TRBJ2-7, with 11 nucleotides matching TRBD2. CDR3 size: 14 residues. The V gene end was trimmed by 2 bases and the J gene end by 3 bases; junction bases not matched to a gene: 1. Germline CDR1 SGDLS, CDR2 YYNGEE. The CDR3 DNA reads as TGTGCCAGCAGCGTGGGGACTAGCGGCTACGAGCAGTACTTC. This encodes CASSVGTSGYEQYF. The full variable domain, rest sourced from reference TRBV9 and TRBJ2-7, is DSGVTQTPKHLITATGQRVTLRCSPRSGDLSVYWYQQSLDQGLQFLIQYYNGEERAKGNILERFSAQQFPDLHSELNLSSLELGDSALYFCASSVGTSGYEQYFGPGTRLTVT.

The genes are TRBV7-8 and TRBJ1-1, with TRBD1 as a possible D gene (5 bases). V was shortened by 5 bases and J by 9 bases, with 16 bases between the two germline ends. The CDR3 totals 13 residues. In germline, CDR1 is SGHVS, CDR2 FQNEAQ. DNA for the CDR3: TGTGCCAGCAGCCCCCGGGACCCGGTGAAAGCTTTCTTT. It encodes CASSPRDPVKAFF.

This rearrangement joins TRBV10-3 to TRBJ2-7, with a possible D match to TRBD1 (5 bases). The CDR3 is 12 residues long. Between the trimmed V and J ends, which lost 7 bases and 6 bases, there was a span of 13 bases. Germline V CDR1 and CDR2: ENHRY, SYGVKD. The CDR3 here is CAIKAQGFEQYF. The CDR3 bases are TGTGCCATCAAAGCCCAGGGTTTCGAGCAGTACTTC.

The chain uses TRBV27 and TRBJ2-1; maybe TRBD1 (5 bases). CDR1 and CDR2 from the germline V gene are MNHEY and SMNVEV (reference sequence). The CDR3 runs to 15 residues. V was cut by 3 bases and J by 2 bases, with 11 bases left in between. The DNA of the CDR3 is TGTGCCAGCAGTTTCTGGCAGGGCGCCTACAATGAGCAGTTCTTC. It encodes CASSFWQGAYNEQFF.

The chain recombines TRBV5-6 with TRBJ2-2; a possible D gene is TRBD1 (6 bases). The CDR3 is made up of 16 amino acids. V lost 6 bases and J 4 bases, leaving 19 bases between the germline ends. In germline, CDR1 is SGHDT, CDR2 YYEEEE. The CDR3 DNA is TGTGCCAGCAACCCCCCCAGGGGAGAAAGCACCGGGGAGCTGTTTTTT. Translated: CASNPPRGESTGELFF.

This clone was counted between two and nine times. This chain uses TRBV25-1 with TRBJ2-3; possibly TRBD2 for D (5 bases). This CDR3 contains 15 residues. Trimming removed 3 bases from V and 6 bases from J, with 16 bases in between. CDR1 MGHDK and CDR2 SYGVNS come from the germline V gene. In DNA form, the CDR3 reads TGTGCCAGCAGTGACCAGCGGAGAACCCCGGATACGCAGTATTTT. Translation: CASSDQRRTPDTQYF.

V usage is TRBV2 and J usage is TRBJ2-2; D uncertain. Germline loops: CDR1 SNHLY, CDR2 FYNNEI. Trimming removed 5 bases from V and 0 bases from J, with 10 bases in between. CDR3 length equals 15 residues. This CDR3 reads CASSISAANTGELFF. Here the CDR3 DNA reads TGTGCCAGCAGTATATCGGCGGCGAACACCGGGGAGCTGTTTTTT.

The chain links TRBV6-5 to TRBJ2-1; 7 bases align to TRBD2. This CDR3 spans 13 amino acids. CDR1 MNHEY and CDR2 SVGAGI come from the germline V gene. V shed 6 bases and J 4 bases; nucleotides not matched to a gene: 3. In DNA form, the CDR3 reads TGTGCCAGCAGCCTAGCGGATTACAATGAGCAGTTCTTC. Its translation: CASSLADYNEQFF.

This rearrangement joins TRBV2 to TRBJ2-7; 15 nucleotides match TRBD2. The germline V gene encodes CDR1 SNHLY and CDR2 FYNNEI. J gave up 4 bases and V 6 bases, and 4 bases lay outside the gene matches. This CDR3 comprises 15 residues. CDR3 nucleotides: TGTGCCAGCAGCGGGACTAGCGGGAGGTTTTACGAGCAGTACTTC. As protein: CASSGTSGRFYEQYF.

This clone has more than one count but fewer than ten. V usage is TRBV7-2 and J usage is TRBJ2-5; 7 nucleotides align to TRBD2. CDR1 is SGHTA and CDR2 is FQGNSA in the germline V gene. This CDR3 is 13 amino acids long. Trimming removed 5 bases from V and 5 bases from J; junction bases left unmatched: 5. CDR3 nucleotides: TGTGCCAGCAGCCTCGGGAGGCAGGAGACCCAGTACTTC. Its translation is CASSLGRQETQYF.

This clone was picked up one time. CDR3 DNA sequence: TGCGCCAGCAGCTTGTCATCCTCAGGGGGCGCGTACGAGCAGTACTTC. This encodes CASSLSSSGGAYEQYF. The genes are TRBV5-1 and TRBJ2-7; 8 positions agree with TRBD1. The CDR3 extends over 16 amino acids. The trim removed 1 base at V and 4 bases at J, leaving 10 bases unmatched. Germline-derived CDR1 and CDR2 are SGHRS and YFSETQ. Looking up the rest from reference TRBV5-1 and TRBJ2-7 gives the full variable domain: KAGVTQTPRYLIKTRGQQVTLSCSPISGHRSVSWYQQTPGQGLQFLFEYFSETQRNKGNFPGRFSGRQFSNSRSEMNVSTLELGDSALYLCASSLSSSGGAYEQYFGPGTRLTVT.

V usage is TRBV27 and J usage is TRBJ2-1; D is ambiguous. V lost 0 bases and J lost 8, with 14 bases in between. This CDR3 is 15 amino acids long. Looked up from germline, CDR1 is MNHEY and CDR2 is SMNVEV (reference sequence). The CDR3 coding sequence is TGTGCCAGCAGTTTATCACTACTGCAGTACGATGAGCAGTTCTTC. This encodes CASSLSLLQYDEQFF.